In this sample, the clone carrying this T cell receptor (beta chain) turned up a few times. What it recognizes is unknown. Each sample used at least 6.5 million PBMCs. V dropped 6 bases and J dropped 4; count of bases not matched to a gene: 7. The CDR3 is made up of 15 amino acids. CDR1 DFQATT and CDR2 SNEGSKA come from the germline V gene (reference sequence). The record originates from a study of blood T cells in healthy people across ages. Study results and caveats: Whereas aged donors had fewer naive CD4+ cells, long-lived donors had more of them and higher diversity.

Primers used in a second PCR of about 7 to 12 cycles were a sample-barcoded 5' primer and a J-beta primer mix. Each sample provided no less than 3 million CDR3-containing paired-end reads. TCRdb itself ran the 5' RACE reads through MiXCR, one entry per CDR3 protein. The table lists just under 750,000 distinct CDR3 sequences, about 20% of them singletons, with 22% in the top ten. This chain connects TRBV20-1 to TRBJ2-1; 12 positions match TRBD2. The clonotype was recovered from a man between 65 and 85 years old in good health. Sequencing input: blood. The CDR3 sequence: CSAESTSGGYNEQFF. The CDR3 DNA follows: TGCAGTGCCGAATCAACTAGCGGGGGGTACAATGAGCAGTTCTTC.